One and the same sample provided the 17 T cell receptor beta chains below, sequenced in a study of T cell repertoires in cytomegalovirus infection. TCRdb fed the reads into MiXCR, producing one record per CDR3 protein. The repertoire holds about 34,000 distinct CDR3 sequences, roughly 49% seen once, with approximately 90% in the top ten. No antigen is known for these receptors. The material sequenced was CD8+ T cells from cultured PBMCs, taken from culture after CMV antigen stimulation. Source of these receptors: a human donor in good health (CMV status not recorded). Some clones in this sample may be carry-over from other donors' samples.

The rearrangement links TRBV4-1 to TRBJ1-2; D is uncertain. Trimming shortened V by 1 base and J by 3 bases, and 12 bases separated the two germline ends. The germline CDR1 and CDR2 sequences are MGHRA and YSYEKL. The CDR3 has 15 residues. The CDR3 nucleotides read TGCGCCAGCAGCCAAGTGCCTTTTACGGACTATGGCTACACCTTC. Residues: CASSQVPFTDYGYTF.

This chain connects TRBV7-2 to TRBJ2-7; D tentatively fits TRBD1 or TRBD2 (5 bases each). The germline V gene encodes CDR1 SGHTA and CDR2 FQGNSA. CDR3 length: 14 amino acids. The CDR3 DNA follows: TGTGCTGTGCGGGCAGGGACCAGCTCCTACGAGCAGTACTTC. Its translation: CAVRAGTSSYEQYF.

This clonotype was counted only a few times. V gene TRBV4-1 combines with J gene TRBJ1-1; D call uncertain. Germline CDR1 MGHRA, CDR2 YSYEKL. The CDR3 contains 16 residues. Deletions cut 2 bases from V and 0 bases from J, with 13 bases between. The CDR3 loop reads CASSQNPSAMNTEAFF. In DNA, the CDR3 is TGCGCCAGCAGCCAAAATCCTTCGGCCATGAACACTGAAGCTTTCTTT.

The chain couples TRBV12-3 or TRBV12-4 to TRBJ1-6; D gene unclear. The CDR3 totals 13 residues. V gave up 6 bases and J gave up 10 bases, with 13 bases separating them. The CDR3 here is CASSQPTGSPLHF. In DNA form, the CDR3 reads TGTGCCAGCAGCCAACCAACCGGGTCACCCCTCCACTTT.

This rearrangement joins TRBV7-6 to TRBJ1-6, with D unresolved. Trimming removed 5 bases at V and 10 bases at J, with 6 bases between. The CDR3 sequence is 11 residues long. The germline CDR1 and CDR2 sequences are SGHVS and FNYEAQ. The CDR3 DNA is TGTGCCAGCAGCCTCCAATCACCCCTCCACTTT. Protein: CASSLQSPLHF.

V gene TRBV14 combines with J gene TRBJ1-1; no clear D gene. The CDR3 spans 17 residues. With 1 base removed from V and 4 bases from J, the gap between germline ends came to 19 bases. Per the germline V gene, CDR1 is SGHDN and CDR2 is FVKESK. The CDR3 loop reads CASSQVWERALPTEAFF. CDR3 DNA sequence: TGTGCCAGCAGCCAAGTATGGGAGCGGGCCCTCCCCACTGAAGCTTTCTTT.

This rearrangement joins TRBV6-5 to TRBJ2-1; tentatively, D is TRBD2 (7 bases). Trimming shortened V by 6 bases and J by 5 bases, and 20 bases separated the two germline ends. This CDR3 is built from 16 residues. The germline CDR1 and CDR2 sequences are MNHEY and SVGAGI. The CDR3 protein is CASRDQRGARNNEQFF. For the CDR3, the DNA is TGTGCCAGCAGGGACCAACGGGGGGCCAGGAACAATGAGCAGTTCTTC.

The rearrangement links TRBV7-8 to TRBJ2-1, with 7 bases aligning to TRBD2. In germline, CDR1 is SGHVS, CDR2 FQNEAQ. J gave up 5 bases and V 0 bases, and 7 bases lay outside the gene matches. The CDR3 covers 16 residues. The CDR3 DNA sequence: TGTGCCAGCAGCTTAGCTTATGGAGCGGGAAACAATGAGCAGTTCTTC. Translated: CASSLAYGAGNNEQFF.

The CDR3 loop reads CASSLYGRSSYEQYF. CDR3 nucleotide sequence: TGTGCCAGCAGCTTATATGGGAGGAGCTCCTACGAGCAGTACTTC. The chain uses TRBV7-9 and TRBJ2-7; maybe TRBD2 (6 bases). This CDR3 has 15 residues. V was shortened by 2 bases and J by 0 bases, with 11 bases between the two germline ends. Germline CDR1 reads SEHNR; CDR2 reads FQNEAQ (reference sequence).

The V and J genes are TRBV7-1 and TRBJ2-2; the match to TRBD2 covers 8 bases. TRBV7-1 carries the ORF label, with uncertain function. The CDR3 totals 15 residues. The V segment lost 5 bases and the J segment 4 bases; nucleotides outside the gene matches: 6. The CDR3 sequence: CASSTKRELTGELFF. The DNA for the CDR3 is TGTGCCAGCAGCACCAAGCGGGAGCTCACCGGGGAGCTGTTTTTT.

This chain connects TRBV12-3 or TRBV12-4 to TRBJ2-7, with TRBD1 matching over 7 bases. Trimming removed 4 bases from V and 2 bases from J; junction bases left unmatched: 5. The CDR3 is made up of 14 amino acids. The CDR3 region has the DNA TGTGCCAGCAGTTACGGGGACAGAGCCTACGAGCAGTACTTC. It is translated as CASSYGDRAYEQYF.

This chain connects TRBV11-3 to TRBJ2-1; D remains ambiguous. Deletions cut 5 bases from V and 6 bases from J, with 17 bases between. The V gene's germline CDR1 is SGHNT and CDR2 YENEEA. The CDR3 has 15 amino acids. The CDR3 reads CASSPGLRATNEQFF. The CDR3, as DNA: TGTGCCAGCAGCCCGGGTCTAAGGGCCACCAATGAGCAGTTCTTC. Looking up the rest from reference TRBV11-3 and TRBJ2-1 gives the full variable domain: EAGVVQSPRYKIIEKKQPVAFWCNPISGHNTLYWYLQNLGQGPELLIRYENEEAVDDSQLPKDRFSAERLKGVDSTLKIQPAELGDSAVYLCASSPGLRATNEQFFGPGTRLTVL.

The chain couples TRBV2 to TRBJ2-1, with TRBD1 matching over 9 bases. Trimming removed 8 bases from V and 15 bases from J; junction bases left unmatched: 11. The CDR3 is made up of 12 amino acids. Germline V gene lookup returns CDR1 SNHLY and CDR2 FYNNEI. The CDR3 region is CASFTGGAVPFF. CDR3 in DNA: TGTGCCAGCTTTACAGGGGGCGCGGTTCCGTTCTTC.

The genes are TRBV28 and TRBJ2-3; D possibly uses TRBD1 or TRBD2 (6 bases each). The CDR3 runs 13 residues. Trimming took 3 bases from V and 6 from J, leaving 10 bases between them. Germline V lookup: CDR1 MDHEN, CDR2 SYDVKM. This CDR3 reads CASSFGGADTQYF. The CDR3 DNA follows: TGTGCCAGCAGTTTCGGGGGCGCGGATACGCAGTATTTT.

This clonotype was detected only a few times. The gene calls are TRBV7-8 and TRBJ1-1; a possible D gene is TRBD1 (5 bases). V was pared by 7 bases and J by 1 base, with 13 bases between. The germline CDR1 and CDR2 sequences are SGHVS and FQNEAQ. The CDR3 has 14 amino acids. The DNA for the CDR3 is TGTGCCAGCACCCTGGGACGGGCGAACACTGAAGCTTTCTTT. Protein sequence: CASTLGRANTEAFF. Full variable domain (remainder filled in from reference TRBV7-8 and TRBJ1-1): GAGVSQSPRYKVAKRGQDVALRCDPISGHVSLFWYQQALGQGPEFLTYFQNEAQLDKSGLPSDRFFAERPEGSVSTLKIQRTQQEDSAVYLCASTLGRANTEAFFGQGTRLTVV.

V is TRBV7-9 and J is TRBJ2-7; a possible D gene is TRBD1 (6 bases). This CDR3 has 14 amino acids. Trimming took off 5 bases at V and 1 base at J, with 12 bases between the two ends. Germline V gene data show CDR1 as SEHNR and CDR2 as FQNEAQ (reference sequence). The CDR3 DNA reads as TGTGCCAGCAGCCGGGACATCCAATCCTACGAGCAGTACTTC. Its translation is CASSRDIQSYEQYF.

This clonotype was counted between two and nine times. J is TRBJ1-5 and V is TRBV7-8, with a weak D call TRBD1 (5 bases). V was trimmed by 2 bases and J by 0 bases, leaving 17 bases between them. The CDR3 totals 18 residues. CDR1 and CDR2 (germline): SGHVS, FQNEAQ. The CDR3 here is CASSLKSRQRNSNQPQHF. CDR3 DNA sequence: TGTGCCAGCAGCTTAAAAAGTCGACAGAGAAATAGCAATCAGCCCCAGCATTTT. The whole variable domain, filled in from reference TRBV7-8 and TRBJ1-5, reads GAGVSQSPRYKVAKRGQDVALRCDPISGHVSLFWYQQALGQGPEFLTYFQNEAQLDKSGLPSDRFFAERPEGSVSTLKIQRTQQEDSAVYLCASSLKSRQRNSNQPQHFGDGTRLSIL.